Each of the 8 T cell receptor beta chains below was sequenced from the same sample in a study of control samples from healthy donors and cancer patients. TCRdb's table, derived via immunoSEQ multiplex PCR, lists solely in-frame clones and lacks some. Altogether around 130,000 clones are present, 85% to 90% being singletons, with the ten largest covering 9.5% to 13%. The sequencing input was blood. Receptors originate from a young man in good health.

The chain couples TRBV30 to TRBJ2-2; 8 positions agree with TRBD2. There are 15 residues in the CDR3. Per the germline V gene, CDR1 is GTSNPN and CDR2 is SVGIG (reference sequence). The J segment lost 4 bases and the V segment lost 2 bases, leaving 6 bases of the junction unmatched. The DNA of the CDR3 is TGTGCCTGGAGTCCCCGGGGGGGAGCCACCGGGGAGCTGTTTTTT. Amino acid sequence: CAWSPRGGATGELFF.

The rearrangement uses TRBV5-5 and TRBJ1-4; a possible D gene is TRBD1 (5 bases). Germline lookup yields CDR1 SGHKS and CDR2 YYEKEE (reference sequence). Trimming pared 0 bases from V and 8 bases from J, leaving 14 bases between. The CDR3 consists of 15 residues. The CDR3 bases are TGTGCCAGCAGCTTGGCCGCCAGGGAAGTCGAAAAACTGTTTTTT. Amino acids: CASSLAAREVEKLFF.

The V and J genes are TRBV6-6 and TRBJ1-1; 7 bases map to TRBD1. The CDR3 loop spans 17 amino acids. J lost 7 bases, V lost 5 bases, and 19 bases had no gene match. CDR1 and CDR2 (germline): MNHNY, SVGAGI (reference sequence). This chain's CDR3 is CASSRTPRGRIMGEAFF. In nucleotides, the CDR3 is TGTGCCAGCAGTCGTACCCCAAGGGGGCGCATTATGGGTGAAGCTTTCTTT.

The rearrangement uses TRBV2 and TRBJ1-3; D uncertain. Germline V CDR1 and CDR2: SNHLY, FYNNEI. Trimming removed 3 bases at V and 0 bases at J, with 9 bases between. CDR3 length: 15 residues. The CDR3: CASSEGRTSGNTIYF. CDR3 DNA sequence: TGTGCCAGCAGTGAGGGCAGGACCTCTGGAAACACCATATATTTT.

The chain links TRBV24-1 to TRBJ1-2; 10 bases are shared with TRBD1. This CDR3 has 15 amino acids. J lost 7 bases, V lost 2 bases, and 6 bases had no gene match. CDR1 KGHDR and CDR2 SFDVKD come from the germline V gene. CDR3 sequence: CATSDSGQGFPGYTF. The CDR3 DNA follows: TGTGCCACCAGTGATTCGGGACAGGGGTTCCCTGGCTACACCTTC.

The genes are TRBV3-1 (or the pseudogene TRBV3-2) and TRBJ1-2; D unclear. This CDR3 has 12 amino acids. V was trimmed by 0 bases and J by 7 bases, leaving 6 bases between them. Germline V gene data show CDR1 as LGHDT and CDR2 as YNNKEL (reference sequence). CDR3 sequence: CASSQDGPGYTF. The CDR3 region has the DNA TGTGCCAGCAGCCAAGATGGGCCTGGCTACACCTTC.

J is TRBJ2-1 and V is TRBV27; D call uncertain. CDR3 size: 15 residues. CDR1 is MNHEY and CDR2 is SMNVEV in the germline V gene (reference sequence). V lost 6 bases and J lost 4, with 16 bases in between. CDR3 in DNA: TGTGCCAGCAGCCCCCGAAGTGAATCATACAATGAGCAGTTCTTC. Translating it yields CASSPRSESYNEQFF.

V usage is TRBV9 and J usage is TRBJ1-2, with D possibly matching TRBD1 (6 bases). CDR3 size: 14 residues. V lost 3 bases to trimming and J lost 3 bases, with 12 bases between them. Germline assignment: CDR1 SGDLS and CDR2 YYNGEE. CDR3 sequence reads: CASSGRGPYYGYTF. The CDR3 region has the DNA TGTGCCAGCAGCGGCAGGGGACCCTACTATGGCTACACCTTC. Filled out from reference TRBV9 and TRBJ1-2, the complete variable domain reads DSGVTQTPKHLITATGQRVTLRCSPRSGDLSVYWYQQSLDQGLQFLIQYYNGEERAKGNILERFSAQQFPDLHSELNLSSLELGDSALYFCASSGRGPYYGYTFGSGTRLTVV.